The sequence of this T cell receptor (beta chain) was determined in a study of shared clonotypes between healthy human individuals (TCRdb year 2020). Regarding the research as a whole: The cohort included a few men and a couple of women between 18 and 49 years of age. To estimate repertoire size and how much clonotype sharing occurs between individuals, the study deeply sequenced the blood TCR repertoires of five healthy adults. Different laboratories and diverse techniques were used to prepare libraries and sequence TCR repertoires, to increase sequencing depth and limit assay-specific biases. Per donor, leukapheresis produced somewhere between about 0.85 and 9.5 billion PBMCs. Per donor, three plates each were used for CD4 naive and CD4 memory, two for CD8 naive, and one for CD8 memory.

Cut back by 4 bases and 5 bases, the V and J ends lie 14 bases apart. CDR1 SGHTA and CDR2 FQGTGA are derived from the germline V gene. The CDR3, from cysteine to phenylalanine, totals 14 residues. Of all the DNA, just the CDR3 is kept, 42 bases in frame from base 1. Using the deep immunoSEQ assay, multiplex PCR amplified TCR CDR3 regions from genomic DNA. Genomic DNA extracted from each cell subset was distributed evenly over all wells of several immunoSEQ 96-well plates, and each plate served as one replicate. Each replicate PCR for sorted subsets received about 220 ng genomic DNA, equal to 30,000 or so T cell genomes. The purified libraries were quantified using a Qubit 3.0 fluorometer, sized with a Bioanalyzer 2100, and then quantified again using the KAPA Library Quantification kit. Every immunoSEQ 96-well plate was sequenced on a dedicated single-read 150-cycle Illumina NextSeq 550 flow cell. Per the authors' processing: The immunoSEQ output contained only junctional sequences without quality scores, so filtering could not match that applied to full-length reads. Sequences were annotated with PyIR, a Python wrapper for IgBLAST v1.9, using IMGT germline references to assign V/J genes and CDR3. Reads with weak V/J assignments (E-value above 1e-6), missing CDR3, stop codons, out-of-frame junctions, or ambiguous translated residues were removed. V3J clonotypes were defined as sequences sharing an identical inferred V gene, J gene, and CDR3 amino acid sequence. To compute the percentage overlap between repertoires, the number of shared unique clonotypes was divided by the size of the smaller repertoire. Richness of each repertoire was evaluated using RTK rarefaction, the Chao1 estimator, and Recon v2.1 estimates of unobserved clonotypes. Generation probabilities were computed with OLGA for all TCRbeta clonotypes obtained by the gDNA method from a few donors. The source is immuneACCESS, and TCRdb retained only in-frame sequences with V and J called. Part of the clones is not carried over; for the studies checked, unresolved V genes explain less than half of this, and the remainder is unexplained. The V and J calls and clone size were taken over from that table, and D and trimming were inferred from the DNA. A total of roughly 2.1 million clones appear in this sample, approximately 94% of them only once. The leading ten clones occupy about 1.8% of the sample.

General findings and caveats noted by the study authors: Clonotypes shared by all four sorted-subset donors showed higher generation probabilities than non-shared clonotypes. Only blood was sampled, and tissue TCR repertoires likely differ from those in blood. Incomplete sequencing was indicated by rarefaction of sorted-subset datasets, despite the large sequencing depth. Because the study included only a small number of donors, the genetic and exposure-history diversity represented was limited. Pairwise subsampling indicated that sequencing depth was expected to affect the degree of clonotype sharing among donors. Across a few donors, around 5% of naive CD4, 3% to 4% of naive CD8, 2% to 2.5% of memory CD4, and approximately 0.4% of memory CD8 clonotypes were shared. Larger estimated clonotype richness was generally found for naive subsets than for memory subsets.

CD8 naive samples were CD45RO-negative cells positively selected for CCR7, giving a CD45RA+CCR7+ population that excluded TemRA cells. The donors were healthy, HIV-negative adults with no recently reported acute infections or vaccinations. Every donor was a Caucasian adult living in Nashville, Tennessee, USA. After blood collection by leukapheresis, PBMCs were isolated using Ficoll-Histopaque density gradient centrifugation and then cryopreserved in the vapor phase of liquid nitrogen. Analytical flow cytometry was used to check the purity and quantity of each magnetically sorted T cell population. Each sorted fraction had its genomic DNA isolated and then quantified by UV absorbance on a Nanodrop 2000c. In the case of this clone: No cognate antigen has been identified for it. No quality values exist for individual bases; no much larger clone is one base distant.

The receptor's source is a man aged 18 to 29 in good health. Some clones in this sample may be carry-over from other donors' samples. This receptor chain uses TRBV7-3 and TRBJ1-1; a weak D assignment points to TRBD1 (5 bases agree). Sequencing was performed on naive CD8+ T cells from PBMCs. The cell subset or site label of this sample denotes: CD45RA+CCR7+. In nucleotide form, the sequence is TGTGCCAGCAGCTCGGGGGATGGTTATACTGAAGCTTTCTTT. Its translation is CASSSGDGYTEAFF.